This TCR beta chain was identified in a study of metastatic and nonmetastatic thyroid tumors. Study in general: From malignant and benign thyroid patients, repertoires in blood and in tumor or nodule tissue were compared.

TCRdb reprocessed the PCR reads using MiXCR. The table includes some 15,000 clones, roughly 30% detected once. Notes on the study in general: The reported finding was significantly higher TCR beta diversity in malignant thyroid tumors relative to benign nodules, in blood and tumor.

Germline lookup yields CDR1 MDHEN and CDR2 SYDVKM. The CDR3 is 14 amino acids. Trimming removed 6 bases from V and 0 bases from J, with 12 bases in between. Comment on this clone: Its antigen remains unidentified.

Not a single patient had been given any form of treatment at any point before undergoing thyroid surgery. The sequenced sample was tumor tissue. The receptor comes from a female donor with papillary thyroid cancer or a benign thyroid nodule (not recorded which). Some clones in this sample may be carry-over from other donors' samples. The chain combines TRBV28 with TRBJ2-7, with D tentatively TRBD1 or TRBD2 (5 bases each). CDR3 nucleotides: TGTGCCAGCAGCCGGTCGGGGCTCTCCTACGAGCAGTACTTC. This codes for CASSRSGLSYEQYF.